These 23 T cell receptor beta chains came from one sample sequenced in a study of blood T cell repertoires in COVID-19. Assay used: immunoSEQ multiplex PCR; TCRdb lists only in-frame clones, some missing. This sample has roughly 250,000 clones, with 80% to 90% found just once. The sequenced sample consisted of peripheral blood. The receptors shown here come from a man aged 35 to 55 with active or convalescent COVID-19.

This chain uses TRBV15 with TRBJ2-1; 8 bases are a match to TRBD1. Losses at the gene ends were 1 base for V and 7 bases for J; bases not matched to a gene: 3. This CDR3 region has 14 residues. CDR1 and CDR2 from the germline V gene are LNHNV and YYDKDF (reference sequence). CDR3 coding DNA: TGTGCCACCAGCAGAGCCCGACAGGGGAATGAGCAGTTCTTC. This translates into CATSRARQGNEQFF. The variable domain in full, with the rest retrieved from reference TRBV15 and TRBJ2-1, is DAMVIQNPRYQVTQFGKPVTLSCSQTLNHNVMYWYQQKSSQAPKLLFHYYDKDFNNEADTPDNFQSRRPNTSFCFLDIRSPGLGDTAMYLCATSRARQGNEQFFGPGTRLTVL.

V is TRBV5-1 and J is TRBJ2-5; 9 bases are a match to TRBD2. The CDR3 consists of 17 residues. Germline lookup yields CDR1 SGHRS and CDR2 YFSETQ. V was pared by 4 bases and J by 2 bases, with 12 bases of the junction left unmatched. The CDR3 DNA reads as TGCGCCAGCAGCCCGCGGGGAGCGGGGGGCCAACAAGAGACCCAGTACTTC. It translates to CASSPRGAGGQQETQYF.

This clone was seen a handful of times. The CDR3: CASSSFAGATEAFF. The CDR3, as DNA: TGTGCCAGCAGCTCGTTCGCAGGGGCCACTGAAGCTTTCTTT. This rearrangement joins TRBV7-2 to TRBJ1-1, with D perhaps TRBD1 (6 bases). The CDR3 sequence is 14 residues long. CDR1 and CDR2 from the germline V gene are SGHTA and FQGNSA. V lost 4 bases, J lost 4 bases, and 13 bases lay in between.

V gene TRBV11-2 combines with J gene TRBJ2-3; TRBD1 matches 8 bases. This CDR3 has 16 amino acids. CDR1 is SGHAT, CDR2 FQNNGV, per germline. V trimming: 5 bases; J trimming: 2 bases; junction bases outside the gene matches: 9. The chain's CDR3 is CASSLQAGQATDTQYF. The CDR3 bases are TGTGCCAGCAGCCTGCAGGCGGGACAGGCCACAGATACGCAGTATTTT.

The CDR3: CATSDSGTVNEKLFF. In DNA, the CDR3 is TGTGCCACCAGTGACTCCGGGACAGTTAATGAAAAACTGTTTTTT. The genes are TRBV24-1 and TRBJ1-4; 7 bases match TRBD1. The V and J ends lost 4 bases and 4 bases, in that order; junction bases with no gene match: 5. The CDR3 consists of 15 residues. Germline CDR1 is KGHDR and CDR2 is SFDVKD.

The chain recombines TRBV5-1 with TRBJ2-1, with D hard to call. V was trimmed by 4 bases and J by 4 bases, leaving 18 bases between them. The CDR3 runs 16 residues. The germline CDR1 and CDR2 sequences are SGHRS and YFSETQ. As DNA, the CDR3 is TGCGCCAGCAGCCGTGGTACTACCGGTCTTTACAATGAGCAGTTCTTC. Its protein product is CASSRGTTGLYNEQFF.

This clone turned up a few times. The rearrangement links TRBV19 to TRBJ2-7, with TRBD1 matching 7 bases. J was trimmed by 0 bases and V by 3 bases; bases with no gene match: 2. Germline V lookup: CDR1 LNHDA, CDR2 SQIVND (reference sequence). The CDR3 length is 14 residues. The CDR3: CASSIRGSSYEQYF. CDR3 sequence (DNA): TGTGCCAGTAGTATCAGGGGGAGCTCCTACGAGCAGTACTTC.

The CDR3 protein is CASTQRGFYEQYF. CDR3 nucleotide sequence: TGTGCCAGCACCCAGAGGGGGTTTTACGAGCAGTACTTC. The chain couples TRBV6-5 to TRBJ2-7, with D perhaps TRBD1 (6 bases). Trimming removed 7 bases from V and 4 bases from J, with 14 bases in between. Germline values: CDR1 MNHEY, CDR2 SVGAGI. CDR3 length equals 13 residues.

This clone occurred a few times. This chain joins TRBV25-1 and TRBJ2-2; no reliable D call. Per the germline V gene, CDR1 is MGHDK and CDR2 is SYGVNS. This CDR3 contains 14 residues. Trimming removed 6 bases at V and 1 base at J, with 9 bases between. The CDR3 protein is CASSEAVNTGELFF. CDR3 DNA sequence: TGTGCCAGCAGCGAAGCAGTGAACACCGGGGAGCTGTTTTTT.

The chain joins TRBV6-5 to TRBJ2-5; 10 nucleotides line up with TRBD2. V was clipped by 8 bases and J by 3 bases; unmatched bases: 9. CDR3 length: 15 amino acids. Germline V CDR1 and CDR2: MNHEY, SVGAGI. The CDR3 loop is CASSGVAGGEETQYF. CDR3 nucleotide sequence: TGTGCCAGCTCGGGGGTAGCGGGAGGAGAAGAGACCCAGTACTTC.

This clone was counted only a few times. The V gene is TRBV6-4, the J gene TRBJ2-3, with 14 bases lining up with TRBD2. The trim removed 4 bases at V and 4 bases at J, leaving 4 bases unmatched. Germline V gives CDR1 MRHNA, CDR2 SNTAGT. The CDR3 is 16 amino acids. The CDR3: CASSGETSGRADTQYF. CDR3 nucleotides: TGTGCCAGCAGTGGCGAGACTAGCGGGAGGGCAGATACGCAGTATTTT.

CDR3 loop: CAWSSEGTAFNVNYGYTF. CDR3 nucleotides: TGTGCCTGGAGTTCGGAAGGGACAGCCTTTAACGTTAACTATGGCTACACCTTC. The V and J genes are TRBV30 and TRBJ1-2; 7 nucleotides agree with TRBD1. The V gene's germline CDR1 is GTSNPN and CDR2 SVGIG (reference sequence). The CDR3 loop spans 18 amino acids. V shed 2 bases and J 1 base; nucleotides not matched to a gene: 16.

As DNA, the CDR3 is TGTGCCAGCGGGAGGTCTAGCGGCACAGATACGCAGTATTTT. Translating gives CASGRSSGTDTQYF. V gene TRBV3-1 (or the pseudogene TRBV3-2) combines with J gene TRBJ2-3, with a weak D call TRBD2 (6 bases). CDR1 and CDR2 from the germline V gene are LGHDT and YNNKEL (reference sequence). The CDR3 contains 14 residues. V was clipped by 8 bases and J by 1 base, with 13 bases between them.

The V call is TRBV7-9, the J call TRBJ2-1, with TRBD1 matching 9 bases. This CDR3 spans 15 amino acids. Germline CDR1 reads SEHNR; CDR2 reads FQNEAQ (reference sequence). The junction had 9 bases not matched to a gene; V was cut back by 4 bases and J by 8 bases. The CDR3, as DNA: TGTGCCAGCAGCTCCGCCGGGACAGGGTACCATGAGCAGTTCTTC. As protein: CASSSAGTGYHEQFF.

The sample holds one count of this clone. V is TRBV5-1 and J is TRBJ2-1; tentatively, D is TRBD2 (5 bases). Germline V gene sequence: CDR1 SGHRS, CDR2 YFSETQ. Trimming removed 4 bases from V and 6 bases from J, with 11 bases in between. The CDR3 sequence is 13 residues long. CDR3 sequence: CASSEGSGNEQFF. CDR3 DNA sequence: TGCGCCAGCAGCGAAGGGAGCGGCAATGAGCAGTTCTTC.

This chain uses TRBV11-3 with TRBJ2-3; D possibly corresponds to TRBD1 (5 bases). V lost 3 bases and J lost 4, with 17 bases in between. This CDR3 spans 16 amino acids. Germline CDR1 is SGHNT and CDR2 is YENEEA. The CDR3 region has the DNA TGTGCCAGCAGCTTCCCCGGCAGGGAACGACCAGATACGCAGTATTTT. Translating gives CASSFPGRERPDTQYF.

V is TRBV11-2 and J is TRBJ1-2; D uncertain. V was pared by 1 base and J by 13 bases, with 16 bases between. Per the germline V gene, CDR1 is SGHAT and CDR2 is FQNNGV. CDR3 length: 13 residues. CDR3: CASSLGSETLSTF. CDR3 coding DNA: TGTGCCAGCAGCTTAGGATCGGAGACCCTTAGCACCTTC.

V usage is TRBV27 and J usage is TRBJ2-5; tentatively, D is TRBD2 (5 bases). The V gene lost 6 bases and the J gene lost 2 bases, with 10 bases spanning the gap. This CDR3 is built from 13 residues. The germline V gene encodes CDR1 MNHEY and CDR2 SMNVEV (reference sequence). The CDR3 loop reads CASRPTSQETQYF. DNA for the CDR3: TGTGCCAGCAGGCCTACTAGTCAAGAGACCCAGTACTTC.

V usage is TRBV7-2 and J usage is TRBJ2-1, with D unresolved. Germline-derived CDR1 and CDR2 are SGHTA and FQGNSA. The CDR3 is 13 amino acids. The V and J ends lost 1 base and 5 bases respectively, with 6 bases between them. For the CDR3, the DNA is TGTGCCAGCAGCTTAGGCCCGGACAATGAGCAGTTCTTC. It translates to CASSLGPDNEQFF.

The gene calls are TRBV30 and TRBJ2-3, with 12 bases lining up with TRBD2. The CDR3 runs 14 residues. V lost 4 bases and J lost 4; bases outside the gene matches: 3. The germline gives CDR1 GTSNPN, CDR2 SVGIG (reference sequence). The CDR3 is CAWILAGGSDTQYF. In DNA, the CDR3 is TGTGCCTGGATACTAGCGGGAGGATCAGATACGCAGTATTTT.

This clone was seen only a few times. The CDR3 spells CASSPDRGQEGNQPQHF. In DNA form, the CDR3 reads TGTGCCAGCAGCCCTGACAGGGGGCAGGAGGGCAATCAGCCCCAGCATTTT. The chain carries TRBV6-2 or TRBV6-3 and TRBJ1-5; the match to TRBD1 covers 10 bases. Germline loops: CDR1 MNHEY, CDR2 SVGEGT. This CDR3 contains 17 residues. The V gene end was trimmed by 6 bases and the J gene end by 2 bases; junction bases not matched to a gene: 10.

The table lists this clone with a count of one. CDR3 nucleotides: TGTGCCAGCAGTCTCTCGTACACTGAAGCTTTCTTT. Its protein is CASSLSYTEAFF. The chain joins TRBV7-9 to TRBJ1-1; no definite D call. V was shortened by 6 bases and J by 3 bases, with 8 bases between the two germline ends. This CDR3 has 12 residues. From germline, CDR1 is SEHNR and CDR2 FQNEAQ (reference sequence).

The chain is built from TRBV24-1 and TRBJ2-5, with D perhaps TRBD1 (6 bases). The germline gives CDR1 KGHDR, CDR2 SFDVKD. The CDR3 loop spans 16 amino acids. V shed 4 bases and J shed 3 bases, with 17 bases lying between them. In DNA, the CDR3 is TGTGCCACCAGTGACCGGGCCAACCCAGGGGAAGAGACCCAGTACTTC. This codes for CATSDRANPGEETQYF.